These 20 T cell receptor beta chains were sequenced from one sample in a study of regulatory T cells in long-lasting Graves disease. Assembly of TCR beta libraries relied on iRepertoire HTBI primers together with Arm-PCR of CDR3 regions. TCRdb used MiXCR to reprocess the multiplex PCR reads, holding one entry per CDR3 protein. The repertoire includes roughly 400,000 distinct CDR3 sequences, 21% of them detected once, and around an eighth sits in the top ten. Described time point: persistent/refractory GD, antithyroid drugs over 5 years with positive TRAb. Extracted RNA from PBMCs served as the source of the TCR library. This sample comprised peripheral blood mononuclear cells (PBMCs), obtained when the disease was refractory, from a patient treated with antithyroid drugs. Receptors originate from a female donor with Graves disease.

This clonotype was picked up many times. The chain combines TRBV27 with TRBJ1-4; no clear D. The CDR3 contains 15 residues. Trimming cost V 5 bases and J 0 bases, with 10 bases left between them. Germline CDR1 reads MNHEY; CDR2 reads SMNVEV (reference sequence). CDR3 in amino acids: CASSPSAATNEKLFF. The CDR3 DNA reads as TGTGCCAGCAGTCCCTCCGCTGCAACTAATGAAAAACTGTTTTTT.

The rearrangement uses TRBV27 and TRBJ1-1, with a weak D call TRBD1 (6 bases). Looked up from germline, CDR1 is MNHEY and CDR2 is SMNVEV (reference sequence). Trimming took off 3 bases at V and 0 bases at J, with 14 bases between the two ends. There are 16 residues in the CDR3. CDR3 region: CASSFLQGSLNTEAFF. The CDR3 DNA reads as TGTGCCAGCAGTTTTTTGCAGGGGAGCTTGAACACTGAAGCTTTCTTT.

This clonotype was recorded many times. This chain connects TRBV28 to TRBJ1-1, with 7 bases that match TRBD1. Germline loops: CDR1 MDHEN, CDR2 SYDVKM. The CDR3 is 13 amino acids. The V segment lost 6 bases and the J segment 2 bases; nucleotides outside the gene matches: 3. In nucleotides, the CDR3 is TGTGCCAGCAGCTGGGACAGCAACACTGAAGCTTTCTTT. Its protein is CASSWDSNTEAFF. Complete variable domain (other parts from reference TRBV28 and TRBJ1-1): DVKVTQSSRYLVKRTGEKVFLECVQDMDHENMFWYRQDPGLGLRLIYFSYDVKMKEKGDIPEGYSVSREKKERFSLILESASTNQTSMYLCASSWDSNTEAFFGQGTRLTVV.

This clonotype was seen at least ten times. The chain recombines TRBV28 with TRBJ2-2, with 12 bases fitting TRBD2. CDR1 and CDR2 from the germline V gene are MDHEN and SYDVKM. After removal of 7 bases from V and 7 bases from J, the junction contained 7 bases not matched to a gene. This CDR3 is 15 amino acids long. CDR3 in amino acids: CASTQLAGGIGELFF. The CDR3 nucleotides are TGTGCCAGCACCCAACTAGCGGGAGGAATCGGGGAGCTGTTTTTT. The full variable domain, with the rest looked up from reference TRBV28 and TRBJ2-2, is DVKVTQSSRYLVKRTGEKVFLECVQDMDHENMFWYRQDPGLGLRLIYFSYDVKMKEKGDIPEGYSVSREKKERFSLILESASTNQTSMYLCASTQLAGGIGELFFGEGSRLTVL.

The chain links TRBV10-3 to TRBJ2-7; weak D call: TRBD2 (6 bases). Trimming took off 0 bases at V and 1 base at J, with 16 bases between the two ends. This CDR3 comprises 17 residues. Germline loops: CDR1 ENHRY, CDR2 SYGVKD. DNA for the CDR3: TGTGCCATCAGTGAGTCGCAGGGACTGGGTGGATCCTACGAGCAGTACTTC. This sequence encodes CAISESQGLGGSYEQYF.

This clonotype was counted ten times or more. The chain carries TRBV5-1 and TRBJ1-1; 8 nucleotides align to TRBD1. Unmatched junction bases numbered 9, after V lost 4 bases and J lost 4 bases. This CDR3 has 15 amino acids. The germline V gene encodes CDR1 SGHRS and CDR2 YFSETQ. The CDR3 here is CASSPGGQGGTEAFF. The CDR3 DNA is TGCGCCAGCAGCCCGGGAGGACAGGGAGGCACTGAAGCTTTCTTT.

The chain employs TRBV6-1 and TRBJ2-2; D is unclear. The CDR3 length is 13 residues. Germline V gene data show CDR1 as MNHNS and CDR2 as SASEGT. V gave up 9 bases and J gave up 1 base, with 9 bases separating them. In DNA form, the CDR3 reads TGTGCCAGTGACTCAGGGAACACCGGGGAGCTGTTTTTT. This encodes CASDSGNTGELFF.

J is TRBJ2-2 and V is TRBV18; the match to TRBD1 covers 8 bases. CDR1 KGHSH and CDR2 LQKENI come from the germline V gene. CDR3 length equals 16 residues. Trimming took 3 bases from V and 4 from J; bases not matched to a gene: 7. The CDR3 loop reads CASSPSIDRGTGELFF. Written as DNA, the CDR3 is TGTGCCAGCTCACCGTCTATCGACAGGGGCACCGGGGAGCTGTTTTTT.

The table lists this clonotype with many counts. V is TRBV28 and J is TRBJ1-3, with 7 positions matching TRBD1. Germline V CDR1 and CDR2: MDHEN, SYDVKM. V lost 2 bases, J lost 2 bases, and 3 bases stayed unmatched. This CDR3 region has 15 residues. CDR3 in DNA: TGTGCCAGCAGTTTAAAAGGGACAGCTGGAAACACCATATATTTT. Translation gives CASSLKGTAGNTIYF. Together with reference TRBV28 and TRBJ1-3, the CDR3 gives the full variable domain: DVKVTQSSRYLVKRTGEKVFLECVQDMDHENMFWYRQDPGLGLRLIYFSYDVKMKEKGDIPEGYSVSREKKERFSLILESASTNQTSMYLCASSLKGTAGNTIYFGEGSWLTVV.

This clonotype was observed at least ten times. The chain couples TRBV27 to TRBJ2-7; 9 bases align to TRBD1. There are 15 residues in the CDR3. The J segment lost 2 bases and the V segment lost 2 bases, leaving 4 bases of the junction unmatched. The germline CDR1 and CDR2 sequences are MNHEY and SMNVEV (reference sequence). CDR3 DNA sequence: TGTGCCAGCAGTTTAAGGGGACAGGGTCCCTACGAGCAGTACTTC. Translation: CASSLRGQGPYEQYF.

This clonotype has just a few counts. The CDR3: CASSLGRGGADIQYF. DNA for the CDR3: TGTGCCAGCAGCTTGGGGAGGGGGGGAGCGGACATTCAGTACTTC. The gene calls are TRBV7-3 and TRBJ2-4; a possible D gene is TRBD2 (7 bases). V lost 3 bases and J lost 8, with 17 bases in between. The CDR3 length is 15 residues. Germline values: CDR1 SGHTA, CDR2 FQGTGA. The variable domain in full, completed from reference TRBV7-3 and TRBJ2-4, reads GAGVSQTPSNKVTEKGKYVELRCDPISGHTALYWYRQSLGQGPEFLIYFQGTGAADDSGLPNDRFFAVRPEGSVSTLKIQRTERGDSAVYLCASSLGRGGADIQYFGAGTRLSVL.

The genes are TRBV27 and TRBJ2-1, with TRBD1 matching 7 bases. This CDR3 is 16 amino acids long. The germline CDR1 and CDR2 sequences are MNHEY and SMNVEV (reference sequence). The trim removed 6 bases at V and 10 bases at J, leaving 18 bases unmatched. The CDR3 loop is CASSGQAPSGDREQFF. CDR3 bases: TGTGCCAGCAGCGGACAAGCCCCGTCCGGGGACAGAGAGCAGTTCTTC.

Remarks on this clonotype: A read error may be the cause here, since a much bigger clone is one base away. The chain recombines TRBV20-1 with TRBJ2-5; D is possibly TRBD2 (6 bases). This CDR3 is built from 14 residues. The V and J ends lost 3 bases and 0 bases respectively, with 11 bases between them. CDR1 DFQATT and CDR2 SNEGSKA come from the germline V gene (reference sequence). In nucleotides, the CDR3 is TGCAGTGCTAGCCCTAGCGAGTACCAAGAGACCCAGTACTTC. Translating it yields CSASPSEYQETQYF.

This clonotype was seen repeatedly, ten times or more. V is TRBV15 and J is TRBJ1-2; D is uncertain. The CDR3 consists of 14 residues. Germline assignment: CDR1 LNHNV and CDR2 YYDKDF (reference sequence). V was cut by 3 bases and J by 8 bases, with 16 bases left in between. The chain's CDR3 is CATSRDRGFGGYTF. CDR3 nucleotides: TGTGCCACCAGCAGGGACCGGGGATTTGGGGGCTACACCTTC.

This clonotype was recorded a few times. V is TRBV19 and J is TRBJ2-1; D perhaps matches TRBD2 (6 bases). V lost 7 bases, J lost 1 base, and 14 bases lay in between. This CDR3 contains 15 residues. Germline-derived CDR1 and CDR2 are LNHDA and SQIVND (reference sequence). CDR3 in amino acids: CASTPSELSYNEQFF. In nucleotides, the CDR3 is TGTGCCAGTACCCCTAGCGAGCTATCCTACAATGAGCAGTTCTTC.

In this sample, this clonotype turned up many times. In DNA, the CDR3 is TGCAGTGCTAAGATAGCGGGGAGCTCCTACGAGCAGTACTTC. This gives the protein CSAKIAGSSYEQYF. V is TRBV20-1 and J is TRBJ2-7, with 8 nucleotides matching TRBD2. Germline V gene sequence: CDR1 DFQATT, CDR2 SNEGSKA (reference sequence). J was trimmed by 0 bases and V by 4 bases; bases with no gene match: 5. The CDR3 is made up of 14 amino acids.

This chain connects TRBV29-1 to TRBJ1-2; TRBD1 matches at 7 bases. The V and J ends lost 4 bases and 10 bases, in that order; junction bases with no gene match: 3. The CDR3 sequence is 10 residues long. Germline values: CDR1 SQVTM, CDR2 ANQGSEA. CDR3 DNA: TGCAGCGTTGCTACAGGGGACTACACCTTC. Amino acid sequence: CSVATGDYTF.

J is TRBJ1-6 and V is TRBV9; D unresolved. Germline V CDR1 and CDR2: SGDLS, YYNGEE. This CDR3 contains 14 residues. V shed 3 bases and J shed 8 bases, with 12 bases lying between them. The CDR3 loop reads CASSGYERDSPLHF. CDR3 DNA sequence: TGTGCCAGCAGCGGTTACGAACGGGATTCACCCCTCCACTTT.

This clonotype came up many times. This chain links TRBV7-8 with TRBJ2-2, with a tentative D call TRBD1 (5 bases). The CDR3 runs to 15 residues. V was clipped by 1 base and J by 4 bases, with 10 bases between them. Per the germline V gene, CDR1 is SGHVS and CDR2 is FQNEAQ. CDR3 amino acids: CASSLVAGLTGELFF. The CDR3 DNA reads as TGTGCCAGCAGCTTAGTTGCAGGGCTCACCGGGGAGCTGTTTTTT.

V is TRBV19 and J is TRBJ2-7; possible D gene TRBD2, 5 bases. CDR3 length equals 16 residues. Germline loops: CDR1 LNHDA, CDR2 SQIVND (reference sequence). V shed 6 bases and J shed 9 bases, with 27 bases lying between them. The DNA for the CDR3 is TGTGCCAGTAGCAGACAACACTCGGGAATCCCTACTGGGCAGTACTTC. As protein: CASSRQHSGIPTGQYF.